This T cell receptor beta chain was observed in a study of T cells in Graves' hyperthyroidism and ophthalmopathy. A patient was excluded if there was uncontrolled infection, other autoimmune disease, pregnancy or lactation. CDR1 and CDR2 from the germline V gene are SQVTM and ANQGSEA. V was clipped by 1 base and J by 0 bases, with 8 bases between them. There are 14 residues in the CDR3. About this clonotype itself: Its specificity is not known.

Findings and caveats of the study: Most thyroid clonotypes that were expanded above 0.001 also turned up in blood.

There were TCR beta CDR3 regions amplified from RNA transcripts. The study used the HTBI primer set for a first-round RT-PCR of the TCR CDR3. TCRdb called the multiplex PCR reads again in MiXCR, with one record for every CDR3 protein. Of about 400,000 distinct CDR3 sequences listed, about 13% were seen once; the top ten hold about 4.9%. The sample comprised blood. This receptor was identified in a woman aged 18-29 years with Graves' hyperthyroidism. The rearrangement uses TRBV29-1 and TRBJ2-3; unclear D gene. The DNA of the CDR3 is TGCAGCGTTGAAGTGAAACAAAGCACAGATACGCAGTATTTT. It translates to CSVEVKQSTDTQYF.